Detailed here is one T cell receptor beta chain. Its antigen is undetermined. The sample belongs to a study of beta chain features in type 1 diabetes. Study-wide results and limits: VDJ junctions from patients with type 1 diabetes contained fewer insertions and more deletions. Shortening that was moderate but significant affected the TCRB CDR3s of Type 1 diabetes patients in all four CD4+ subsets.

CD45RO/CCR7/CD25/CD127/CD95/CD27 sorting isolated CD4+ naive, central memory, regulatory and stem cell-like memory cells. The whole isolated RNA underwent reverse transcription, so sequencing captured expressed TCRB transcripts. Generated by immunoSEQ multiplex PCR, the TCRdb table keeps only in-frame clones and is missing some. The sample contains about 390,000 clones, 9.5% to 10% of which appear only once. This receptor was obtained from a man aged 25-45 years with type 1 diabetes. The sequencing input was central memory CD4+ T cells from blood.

The CDR3 nucleotides read TGTGCCAGCGCCGATCCGGGACAGATTTCACCCCTCCACTTT. Residues: CASADPGQISPLHF. The chain links TRBV28 to TRBJ1-6; 7 bases match TRBD1. Germline V gene sequence: CDR1 MDHEN, CDR2 SYDVKM. The length of the CDR3 is 14 residues. J was trimmed by 9 bases and V by 8 bases; bases with no gene match: 10. Based on the CDR3 plus reference TRBV28 and TRBJ1-6, the full variable domain is DVKVTQSSRYLVKRTGEKVFLECVQDMDHENMFWYRQDPGLGLRLIYFSYDVKMKEKGDIPEGYSVSREKKERFSLILESASTNQTSMYLCASADPGQISPLHFGNGTRLTVT.